This T cell receptor (beta chain) was recovered during a study of blood T cell repertoires in COVID-19. Study at large: Whether acute or convalescent, the COVID-19 samples came from the United States, Italy and Spain. PBMCs, B-cell-depleted T cells, or T cells were the source of the cDNA or gDNA that made up the material.

From germline, CDR1 is MNHEY and CDR2 SMNVEV (reference sequence). The CDR3 is made up of 14 amino acids. V lost 3 bases to trimming and J lost 0 bases; unmatched junction nucleotides: 1. Study processing details: Estimated nucleated cell counts came from reference gene primer amplification. Some clones are missing from TCRdb's copy, which holds only in-frame ones; the method was immunoSEQ multiplex PCR. V and J calls and clone size are as listed in that table; D and trimming were resolved from the DNA. The data show a few hundred thousand clones, about 87% seen once. This clonotype was obtained from a woman in her fifties or sixties who had recovered from COVID-19. V usage is TRBV27 and J usage is TRBJ2-7; 8 bases map to TRBD1. The sample was peripheral blood. Here the CDR3 reads CASSFTGGSYEQYF. Here the CDR3 DNA reads TGTGCCAGCAGTTTTACAGGGGGCTCCTACGAGCAGTACTTC.